What follows is one T cell receptor beta chain and its context. The record originates from a study of blood T cell repertoires in COVID-19. Study background: Donors in the United States, Italy and Spain gave samples during acute or convalescent COVID-19. T cells, B-cell-depleted T cells, or PBMCs supplied cDNA or gDNA.

The junction had 9 bases not matched to a gene; V was cut back by 4 bases and J by 3 bases. Germline assignment: CDR1 MGHRA and CDR2 YSYEKL. The CDR3 loop spans 16 amino acids. Authors' processing steps: Amplified reference gene primers provided the basis for estimating nucleated cell counts. TCRdb's table, derived via immunoSEQ multiplex PCR, lists solely in-frame clones and lacks some. V and J calls and clone size follow that table, whereas D and trimming were derived from the DNA. The sample carries about 44,000 clones, roughly 87% recorded once. The V call is TRBV4-1, the J call TRBJ2-1, with 7 bases aligning to TRBD2. The clonotype originates from a woman of 80 years or more in a cohort sampled during active or convalescent COVID-19. The source material was peripheral blood. CDR3: CASSPFDTSDYNEQFF. The CDR3 DNA follows: TGCGCCAGCAGCCCCTTCGACACTAGCGACTACAATGAGCAGTTCTTC.